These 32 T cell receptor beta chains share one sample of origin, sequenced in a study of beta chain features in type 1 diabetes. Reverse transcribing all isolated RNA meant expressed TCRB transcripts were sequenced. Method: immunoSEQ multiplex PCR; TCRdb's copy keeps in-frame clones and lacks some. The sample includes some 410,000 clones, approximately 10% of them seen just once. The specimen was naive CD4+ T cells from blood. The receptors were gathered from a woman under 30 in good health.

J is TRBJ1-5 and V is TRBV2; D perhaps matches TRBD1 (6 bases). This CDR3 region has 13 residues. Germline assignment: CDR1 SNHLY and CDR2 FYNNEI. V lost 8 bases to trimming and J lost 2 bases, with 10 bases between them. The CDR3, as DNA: TGTGCCAGCGGCAGACAGGGCAATCAGCCCCAGCATTTT. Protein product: CASGRQGNQPQHF.

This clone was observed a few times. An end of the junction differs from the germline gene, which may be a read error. CDR3 amino acids: CASSAGLAGENF. CDR3 sequence (DNA): TGTGCCAGCAGTGCGGGACTAGCGGGAGAGAACTTC. The rearrangement uses TRBV2 and TRBJ2-5; 14 bases are shared with TRBD2. CDR1 SNHLY and CDR2 FYNNEI come from the germline V gene. This CDR3 has 12 residues.

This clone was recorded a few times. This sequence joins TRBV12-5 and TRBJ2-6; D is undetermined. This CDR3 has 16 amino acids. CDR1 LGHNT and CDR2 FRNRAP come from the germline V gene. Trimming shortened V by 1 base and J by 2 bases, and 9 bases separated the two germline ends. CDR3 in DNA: TGTGCTAGTGGTTTGGGGCCTATTCCTGGGGCCAACGTCCTGACTTTC. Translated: CASGLGPIPGANVLTF.

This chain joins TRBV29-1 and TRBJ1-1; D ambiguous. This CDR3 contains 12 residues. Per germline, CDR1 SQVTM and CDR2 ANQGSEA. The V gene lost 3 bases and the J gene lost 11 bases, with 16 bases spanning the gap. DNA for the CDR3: TGCAGCGTTGAGGAGGGCCAACCTGGGGCTTTCTTT. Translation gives CSVEEGQPGAFF. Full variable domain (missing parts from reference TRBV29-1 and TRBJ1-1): SAVISQKPSRDICQRGTSLTIQCQVDSQVTMMFWYRQQPGQSLTLIATANQGSEATYESGFVIDKFPISRPNLTFSTLTVSNMSPEDSSIYLCSVEEGQPGAFFGQGTRLTVV.

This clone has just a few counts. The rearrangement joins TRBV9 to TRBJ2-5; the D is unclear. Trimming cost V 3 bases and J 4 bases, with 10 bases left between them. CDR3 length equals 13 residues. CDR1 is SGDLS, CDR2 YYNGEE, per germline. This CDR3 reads CASSGAVVETQYF. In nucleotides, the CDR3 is TGTGCCAGCAGCGGTGCTGTGGTAGAGACCCAGTACTTC. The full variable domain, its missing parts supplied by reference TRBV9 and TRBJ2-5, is DSGVTQTPKHLITATGQRVTLRCSPRSGDLSVYWYQQSLDQGLQFLIQYYNGEERAKGNILERFSAQQFPDLHSELNLSSLELGDSALYFCASSGAVVETQYFGPGTRLLVL.

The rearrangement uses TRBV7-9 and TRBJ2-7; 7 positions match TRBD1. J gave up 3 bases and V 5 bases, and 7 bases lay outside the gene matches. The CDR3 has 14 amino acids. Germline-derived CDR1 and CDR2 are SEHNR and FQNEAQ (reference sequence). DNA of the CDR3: TGTGCCAGCAGCCCTGACAGGGTAGGCTACGAGCAGTACTTC. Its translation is CASSPDRVGYEQYF.

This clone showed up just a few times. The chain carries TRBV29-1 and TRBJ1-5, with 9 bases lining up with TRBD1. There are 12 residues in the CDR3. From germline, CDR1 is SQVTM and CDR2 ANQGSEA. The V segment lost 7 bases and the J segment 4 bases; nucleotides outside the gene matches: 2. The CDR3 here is CSAGQGNQPQHF. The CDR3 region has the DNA TGCAGCGCCGGACAGGGGAATCAGCCCCAGCATTTT.

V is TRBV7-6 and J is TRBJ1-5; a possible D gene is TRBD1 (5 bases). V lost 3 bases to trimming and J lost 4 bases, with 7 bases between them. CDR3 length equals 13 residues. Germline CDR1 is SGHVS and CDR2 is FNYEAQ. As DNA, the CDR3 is TGTGCCAGCAGCTTGTCAGGGAATCAGCCCCAGCATTTT. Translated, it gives CASSLSGNQPQHF.

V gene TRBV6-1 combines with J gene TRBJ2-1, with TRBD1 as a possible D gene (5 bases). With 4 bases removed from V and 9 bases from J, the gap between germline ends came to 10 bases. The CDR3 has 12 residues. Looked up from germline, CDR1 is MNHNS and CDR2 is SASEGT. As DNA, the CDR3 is TGTGCCAGCAGTGTAGGGGTGCTTGAGCAGTTCTTC. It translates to CASSVGVLEQFF.

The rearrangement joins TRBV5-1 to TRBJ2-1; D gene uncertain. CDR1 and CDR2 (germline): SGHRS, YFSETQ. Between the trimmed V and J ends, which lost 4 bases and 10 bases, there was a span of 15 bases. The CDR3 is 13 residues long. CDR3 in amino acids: CASSPLTEREQFF. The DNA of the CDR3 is TGCGCCAGCAGCCCGTTGACCGAGCGAGAGCAGTTCTTC.

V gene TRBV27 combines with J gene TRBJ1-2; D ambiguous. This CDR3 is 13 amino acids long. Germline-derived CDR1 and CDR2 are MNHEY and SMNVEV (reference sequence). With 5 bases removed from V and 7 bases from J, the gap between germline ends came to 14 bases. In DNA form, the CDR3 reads TGTGCCAGCAGTCTCCGTGGGGAGCTTGGCTACACCTTC. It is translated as CASSLRGELGYTF.

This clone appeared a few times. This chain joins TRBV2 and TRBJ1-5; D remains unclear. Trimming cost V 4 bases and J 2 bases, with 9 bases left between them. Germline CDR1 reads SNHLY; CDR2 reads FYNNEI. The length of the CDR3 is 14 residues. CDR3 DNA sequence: TGTGCCAGCAGTGTTGATAGGGGCAATCAGCCCCAGCATTTT. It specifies CASSVDRGNQPQHF.

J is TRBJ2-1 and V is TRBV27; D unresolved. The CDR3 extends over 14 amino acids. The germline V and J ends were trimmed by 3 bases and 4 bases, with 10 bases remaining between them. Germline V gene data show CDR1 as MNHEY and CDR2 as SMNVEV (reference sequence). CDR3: CASSFDADYNEQFF. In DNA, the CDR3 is TGTGCCAGCAGTTTTGACGCCGATTACAATGAGCAGTTCTTC.

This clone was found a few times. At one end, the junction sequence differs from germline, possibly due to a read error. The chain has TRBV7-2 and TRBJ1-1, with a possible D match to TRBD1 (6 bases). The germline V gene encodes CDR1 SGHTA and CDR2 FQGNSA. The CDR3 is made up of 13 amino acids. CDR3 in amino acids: CASSKAGTPSTAF. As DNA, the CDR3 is TGTGCCAGCAGCAAGGCCGGGACACCCTCAACGGCATTT.

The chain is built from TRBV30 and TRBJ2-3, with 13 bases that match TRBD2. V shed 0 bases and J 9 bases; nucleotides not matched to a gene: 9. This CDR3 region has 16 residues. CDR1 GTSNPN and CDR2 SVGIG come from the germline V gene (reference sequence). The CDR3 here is CAWSVMRTSGSGTQYF. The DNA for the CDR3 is TGTGCCTGGAGTGTAATGAGGACTAGCGGGAGCGGCACGCAGTATTTT.

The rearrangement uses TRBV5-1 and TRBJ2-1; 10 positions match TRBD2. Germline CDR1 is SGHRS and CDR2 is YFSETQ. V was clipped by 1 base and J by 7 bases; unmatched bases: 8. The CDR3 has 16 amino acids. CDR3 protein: CASSLPSLAGKNEQFF. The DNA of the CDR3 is TGCGCCAGCAGCTTGCCCTCACTAGCGGGGAAGAATGAGCAGTTCTTC.

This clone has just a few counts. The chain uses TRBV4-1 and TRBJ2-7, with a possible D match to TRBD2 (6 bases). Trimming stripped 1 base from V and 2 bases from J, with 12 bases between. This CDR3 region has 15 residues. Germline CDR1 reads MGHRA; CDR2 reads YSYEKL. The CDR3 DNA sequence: TGCGCCAGCAGCCAAGTGCCGGGCGGGACCTACGAGCAGTACTTC. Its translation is CASSQVPGGTYEQYF.

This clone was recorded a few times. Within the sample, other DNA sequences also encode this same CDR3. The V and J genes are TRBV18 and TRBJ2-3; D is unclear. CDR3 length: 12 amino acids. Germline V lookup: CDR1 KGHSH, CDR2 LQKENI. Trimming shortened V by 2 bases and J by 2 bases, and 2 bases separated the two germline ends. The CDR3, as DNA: TGTGCCAGCTCACCAATCACAGATACGCAGTATTTT. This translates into CASSPITDTQYF.

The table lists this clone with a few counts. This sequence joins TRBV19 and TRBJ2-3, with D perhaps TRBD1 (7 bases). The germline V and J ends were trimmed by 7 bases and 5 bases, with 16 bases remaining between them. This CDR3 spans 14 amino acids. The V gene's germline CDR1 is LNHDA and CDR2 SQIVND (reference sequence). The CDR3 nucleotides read TGTGCCAGTACCCGACAGGGAGGAGGAGATACGCAGTATTTT. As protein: CASTRQGGGDTQYF.

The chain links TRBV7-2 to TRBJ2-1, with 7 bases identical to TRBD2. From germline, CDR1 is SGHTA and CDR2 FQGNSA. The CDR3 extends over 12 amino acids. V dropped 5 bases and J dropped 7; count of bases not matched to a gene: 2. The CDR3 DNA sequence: TGTGCCAGCAGCACCGGGGGGAATGAGCAGTTCTTC. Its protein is CASSTGGNEQFF.

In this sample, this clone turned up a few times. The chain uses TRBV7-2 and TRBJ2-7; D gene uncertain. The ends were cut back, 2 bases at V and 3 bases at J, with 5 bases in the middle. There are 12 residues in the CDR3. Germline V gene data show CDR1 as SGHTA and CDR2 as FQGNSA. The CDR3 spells CASSLLGYEQYF. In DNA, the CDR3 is TGTGCCAGCAGCTTATTGGGCTACGAGCAGTACTTC.

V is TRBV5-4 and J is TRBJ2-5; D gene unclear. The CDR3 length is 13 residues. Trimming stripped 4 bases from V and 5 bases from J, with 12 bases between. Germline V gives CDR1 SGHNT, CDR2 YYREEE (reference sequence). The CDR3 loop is CASSNTLGETQYF. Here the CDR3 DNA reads TGTGCCAGCAGCAATACCCTCGGGGAGACCCAGTACTTC.

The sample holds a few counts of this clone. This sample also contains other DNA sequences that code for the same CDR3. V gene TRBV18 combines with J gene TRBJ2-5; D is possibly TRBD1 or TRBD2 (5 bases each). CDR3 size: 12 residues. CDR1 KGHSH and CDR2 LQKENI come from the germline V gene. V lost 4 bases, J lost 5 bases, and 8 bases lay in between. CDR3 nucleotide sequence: TGTGCCAGCTCACGGGGCGGGGAGACCCAGTACTTC. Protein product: CASSRGGETQYF.

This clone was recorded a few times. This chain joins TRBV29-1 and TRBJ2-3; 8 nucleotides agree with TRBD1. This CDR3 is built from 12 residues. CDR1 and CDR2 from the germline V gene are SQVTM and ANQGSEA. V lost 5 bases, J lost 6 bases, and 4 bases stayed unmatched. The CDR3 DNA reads TGCAGCGTTTCAGGGGGCGCGGATACGCAGTATTTT. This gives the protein CSVSGGADTQYF.

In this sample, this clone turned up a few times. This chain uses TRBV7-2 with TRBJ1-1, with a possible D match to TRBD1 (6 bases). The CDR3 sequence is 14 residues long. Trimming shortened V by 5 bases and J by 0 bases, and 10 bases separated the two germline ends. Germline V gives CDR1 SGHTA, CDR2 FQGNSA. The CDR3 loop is CASSRTAMNTEAFF. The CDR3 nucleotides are TGTGCCAGCAGCCGGACAGCCATGAACACTGAAGCTTTCTTT.

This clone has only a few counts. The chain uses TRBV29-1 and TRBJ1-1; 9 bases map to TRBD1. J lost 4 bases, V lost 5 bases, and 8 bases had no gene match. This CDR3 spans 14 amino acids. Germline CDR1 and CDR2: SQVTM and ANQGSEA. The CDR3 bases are TGCAGCGTTTCTACAGGGGGCCTGGGCACTGAAGCTTTCTTT. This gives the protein CSVSTGGLGTEAFF.

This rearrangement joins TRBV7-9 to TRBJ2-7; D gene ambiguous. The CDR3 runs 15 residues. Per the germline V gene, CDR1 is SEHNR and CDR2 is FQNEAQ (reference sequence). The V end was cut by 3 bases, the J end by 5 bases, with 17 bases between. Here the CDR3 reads CASSFTADGGDEQYF. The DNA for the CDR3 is TGTGCCAGCAGCTTCACAGCTGACGGTGGGGACGAGCAGTACTTC.

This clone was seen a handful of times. For the CDR3, the DNA is TGTGCCAGCAGCTCCCAAACAGGGCCTAATCAGCCCCAGCATTTT. It specifies CASSSQTGPNQPQHF. The gene calls are TRBV7-2 and TRBJ1-5; maybe TRBD1 (6 bases). The CDR3 length is 15 residues. Germline V lookup: CDR1 SGHTA, CDR2 FQGNSA. The V end was cut by 4 bases, the J end by 4 bases, with 14 bases between.

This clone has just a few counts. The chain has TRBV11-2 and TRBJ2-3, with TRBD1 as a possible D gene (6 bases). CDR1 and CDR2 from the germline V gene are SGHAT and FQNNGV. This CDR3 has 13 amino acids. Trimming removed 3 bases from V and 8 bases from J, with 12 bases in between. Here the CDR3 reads CASSFGQMGTQYF. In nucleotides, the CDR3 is TGTGCCAGCAGCTTCGGACAGATGGGTACGCAGTATTTT.

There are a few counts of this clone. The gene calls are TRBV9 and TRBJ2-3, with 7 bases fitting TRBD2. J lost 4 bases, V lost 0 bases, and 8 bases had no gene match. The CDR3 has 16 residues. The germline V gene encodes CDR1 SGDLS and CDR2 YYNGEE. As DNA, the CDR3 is TGTGCCAGCAGCGTAGGGGAGGGATTCGGGCCAGATACGCAGTATTTT. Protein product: CASSVGEGFGPDTQYF.

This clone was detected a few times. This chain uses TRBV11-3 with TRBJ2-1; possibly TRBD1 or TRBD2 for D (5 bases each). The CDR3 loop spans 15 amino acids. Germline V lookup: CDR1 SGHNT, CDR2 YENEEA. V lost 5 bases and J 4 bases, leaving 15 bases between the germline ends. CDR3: CASSLQEGIYNEQFF. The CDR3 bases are TGTGCCAGCAGCCTCCAAGAGGGGATATACAATGAGCAGTTCTTC.

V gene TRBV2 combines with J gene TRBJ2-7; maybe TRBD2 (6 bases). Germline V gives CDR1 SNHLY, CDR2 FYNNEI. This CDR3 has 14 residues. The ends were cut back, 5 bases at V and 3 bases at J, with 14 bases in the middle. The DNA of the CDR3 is TGTGCCAGCAGTCGAAGGCGGGAACACTACGAGCAGTACTTC. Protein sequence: CASSRRREHYEQYF.